This TCR beta chain was retrieved from a study of early T cells in non-severe SARS-CoV-2 infection. Findings and limits, study-wide: Database matching using VDJdb favored anti-spike CD8 responses, with private and CD4 specificities left missing.

A few counts support this clonotype. What it binds is not known. Individually, cDNA molecules had unique molecular identifiers attached to them. Each CDR3 protein is one row after TCRdb ran MiXCR on the 5' RACE reads. The profile shows about 81,000 distinct CDR3 sequences, more than 13% of them singletons. CDR1 SGHTA and CDR2 FQGNSA come from the germline V gene. Between the trimmed V and J ends, which lost 0 bases and 1 base, there was a span of 13 bases. This CDR3 spans 16 amino acids. The rearrangement joins TRBV7-2 to TRBJ2-7; a weak D match, TRBD1 (7 bases). This clonotype was sampled from an adult who was a healthcare worker with PCR-confirmed SARS-CoV-2 infection or an uninfected control (not recorded which). Sequences were obtained from whole blood. The CDR3 here is CASSLATGLASYEQYF. CDR3 sequence (DNA): TGTGCCAGCAGCTTAGCGACAGGGCTAGCGTCCTACGAGCAGTACTTC.